The clone carrying this TCR beta chain was recorded many times. This entry is derived from a study of regulatory T cells in long-lasting Graves disease. As to time point: newly diagnosed GD, antithyroid drugs for less than 3 months. With RNA extracted from PBMCs as input, the TCR library was made. CDR3-region Arm-PCR and iRepertoire HTBI primers produced the TCR beta libraries. Each CDR3 protein is one row after TCRdb ran MiXCR on the multiplex PCR reads. Among about 430,000 distinct CDR3 sequences listed, approximately 15% were seen once. V gave up 7 bases and J gave up 3 bases, with 18 bases separating them. CDR1 and CDR2 from the germline V gene are ENHRY and SYGVKD. This CDR3 has 16 amino acids. This sample also appeared in a second study, on T cells in Graves' hyperthyroidism and ophthalmopathy.

V is TRBV10-3 and J is TRBJ2-2; TRBD2 is a possible D gene (6 bases). The clonotype originates from a woman in her thirties or forties with Graves disease. This sample comprised peripheral blood mononuclear cells (PBMCs), obtained at new diagnosis, from a patient treated with antithyroid drugs. CDR3 nucleotides: TGTGCCATCACCCCCAAGGCGGGAAGCGACACCGGGGAGCTGTTTTTT. It encodes CAITPKAGSDTGELFF.